This TCR beta chain was observed in a study of identical twins. Points from the study as a whole: Invariant populations such as MAIT and iNKT cells could partly muddle zero-insertion analyses.

A word on this clonotype: Its target is unknown.

The ends were cut back, 4 bases at V and 8 bases at J, with 15 bases in the middle. The length of the CDR3 is 14 residues. The germline V gene has CDR1 MRHNA and CDR2 SNTAGT. TCRdb re-called the 5' RACE reads through MiXCR, storing one row per CDR3 protein. The sample has 520,000 or so distinct CDR3 sequences; less than 25% are singletons. These data also formed part of another study, on T cells expressing NK-cell markers. In that study: An anti-gamma-delta TCR antibody was added in several experiments. It restricted sorting to alpha-beta TCR-expressing T cells. About 1.0-7.5% of CD8+ T cells in roughly six donors belonged to dominant NKG2C+ clonotypes.

This TCR derives from a woman younger than 35 in good health. Sequences were obtained from CD4+ T cells sorted from blood. The chain carries TRBV6-4 and TRBJ2-1; D is uncertain. CDR3 loop: CASSVRAGPHEQFF. The CDR3, as DNA: TGTGCCAGCAGTGTTCGTGCTGGACCCCATGAGCAGTTCTTC.